This TCR beta chain was documented in a study of T cell repertoires in cytomegalovirus infection. Study-wide findings and caveats: Carriers of CMV and the relevant HLA type were discriminated by public TCR beta frequency.

MiXCR, run by TCRdb on the reads, gives a single entry per CDR3 protein. The sample includes tens of thousands of distinct CDR3 sequences, around 34% of them seen just once. With regard to this clonotype: Antigen unknown.

CDR1 is SGHTA and CDR2 is FQGNSA in the germline V gene. The V end was cut by 8 bases, the J end by 6 bases, with 17 bases between. The CDR3 runs to 13 residues. The sequence derives from a human donor in good health (CMV status not recorded). Some clones in this sample may be carry-over from other donors' samples. This sequence joins TRBV7-2 and TRBJ2-7; perhaps TRBD2 as D (6 bases). Sequencing was done on a sample of PBMCs, sequenced either directly or after in vitro stimulation (not recorded which). CDR3 in DNA: TGTGCCAGCGGGGGGTCGGGGCCGCGCGAGCAGTACTTC. It specifies CASGGSGPREQYF.